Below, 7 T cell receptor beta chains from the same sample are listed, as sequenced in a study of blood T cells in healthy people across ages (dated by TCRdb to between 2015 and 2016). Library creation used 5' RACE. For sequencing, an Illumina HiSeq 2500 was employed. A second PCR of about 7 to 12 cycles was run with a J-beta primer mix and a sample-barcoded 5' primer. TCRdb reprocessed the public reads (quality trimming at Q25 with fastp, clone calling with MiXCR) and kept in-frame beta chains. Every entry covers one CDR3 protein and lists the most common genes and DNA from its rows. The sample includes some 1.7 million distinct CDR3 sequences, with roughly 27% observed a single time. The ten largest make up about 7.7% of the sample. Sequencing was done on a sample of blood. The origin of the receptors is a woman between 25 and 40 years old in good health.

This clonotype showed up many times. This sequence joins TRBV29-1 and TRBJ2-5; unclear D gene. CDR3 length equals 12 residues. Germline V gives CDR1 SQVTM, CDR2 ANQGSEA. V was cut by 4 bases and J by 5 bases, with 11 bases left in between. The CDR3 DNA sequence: TGCAGCGTTGTTGTAGATTTCGAGACCCAGTACTTC. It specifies CSVVVDFETQYF.

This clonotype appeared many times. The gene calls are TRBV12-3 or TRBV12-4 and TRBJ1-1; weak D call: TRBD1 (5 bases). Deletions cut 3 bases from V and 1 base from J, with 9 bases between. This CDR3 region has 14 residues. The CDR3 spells CASSFQGTNTEAFF. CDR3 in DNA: TGTGCCAGCAGTTTCCAGGGTACGAACACTGAAGCTTTCTTT.

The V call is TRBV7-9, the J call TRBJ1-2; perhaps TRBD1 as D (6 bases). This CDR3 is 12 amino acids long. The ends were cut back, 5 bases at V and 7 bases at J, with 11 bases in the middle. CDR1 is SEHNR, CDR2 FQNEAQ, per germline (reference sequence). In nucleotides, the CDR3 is TGTGCCAGCAGCGTTGGGGGCGTTGGCTACACCTTC. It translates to CASSVGGVGYTF. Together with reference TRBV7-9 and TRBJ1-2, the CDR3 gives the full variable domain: DTGVSQNPRHKITKRGQNVTFRCDPISEHNRLYWYRQTLGQGPEFLTYFQNEAQLEKSRLLSDRFSAERPKGSFSTLEIQRTEQGDSAMYLCASSVGGVGYTFGSGTRLTVV.

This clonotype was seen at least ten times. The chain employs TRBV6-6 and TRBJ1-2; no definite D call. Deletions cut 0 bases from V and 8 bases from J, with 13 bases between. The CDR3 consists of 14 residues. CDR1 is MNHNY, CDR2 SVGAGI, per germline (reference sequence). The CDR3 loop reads CASSYSGGPRGYTF. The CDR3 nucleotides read TGTGCCAGCAGTTACTCCGGAGGGCCCCGGGGCTACACCTTC.

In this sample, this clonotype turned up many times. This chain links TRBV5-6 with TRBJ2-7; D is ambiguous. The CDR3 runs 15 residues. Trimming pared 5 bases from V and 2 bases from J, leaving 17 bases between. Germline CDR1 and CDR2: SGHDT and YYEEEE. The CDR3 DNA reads TGTGCCAGCAGTTTGCCCCCGACTTCTACCTACGAGCAGTACTTC. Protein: CASSLPPTSTYEQYF.

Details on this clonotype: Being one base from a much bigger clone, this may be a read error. CDR3 sequence: CASTTGQSSHEQYF. DNA of the CDR3: TGCGCCAGCACCACGGGACAGAGTAGCCACGAGCAGTACTTC. This rearrangement joins TRBV5-1 to TRBJ2-4; TRBD1 matches at 7 bases. Judging by the DNA end, TRBJ2-7 fits better; the J call may be wrong. From germline, CDR1 is SGHRS and CDR2 YFSETQ. The CDR3 is made up of 14 amino acids.

CDR3 amino acids: CASTTGGRGYEQYF. The DNA for the CDR3 is TGTGCCAGCACTACAGGGGGCCGTGGCTACGAGCAGTACTTC. The rearrangement joins TRBV28 to TRBJ2-7, with 9 bases that match TRBD1. This CDR3 spans 14 amino acids. The trim removed 7 bases at V and 3 bases at J, leaving 7 bases unmatched. CDR1 is MDHEN, CDR2 SYDVKM, per germline.